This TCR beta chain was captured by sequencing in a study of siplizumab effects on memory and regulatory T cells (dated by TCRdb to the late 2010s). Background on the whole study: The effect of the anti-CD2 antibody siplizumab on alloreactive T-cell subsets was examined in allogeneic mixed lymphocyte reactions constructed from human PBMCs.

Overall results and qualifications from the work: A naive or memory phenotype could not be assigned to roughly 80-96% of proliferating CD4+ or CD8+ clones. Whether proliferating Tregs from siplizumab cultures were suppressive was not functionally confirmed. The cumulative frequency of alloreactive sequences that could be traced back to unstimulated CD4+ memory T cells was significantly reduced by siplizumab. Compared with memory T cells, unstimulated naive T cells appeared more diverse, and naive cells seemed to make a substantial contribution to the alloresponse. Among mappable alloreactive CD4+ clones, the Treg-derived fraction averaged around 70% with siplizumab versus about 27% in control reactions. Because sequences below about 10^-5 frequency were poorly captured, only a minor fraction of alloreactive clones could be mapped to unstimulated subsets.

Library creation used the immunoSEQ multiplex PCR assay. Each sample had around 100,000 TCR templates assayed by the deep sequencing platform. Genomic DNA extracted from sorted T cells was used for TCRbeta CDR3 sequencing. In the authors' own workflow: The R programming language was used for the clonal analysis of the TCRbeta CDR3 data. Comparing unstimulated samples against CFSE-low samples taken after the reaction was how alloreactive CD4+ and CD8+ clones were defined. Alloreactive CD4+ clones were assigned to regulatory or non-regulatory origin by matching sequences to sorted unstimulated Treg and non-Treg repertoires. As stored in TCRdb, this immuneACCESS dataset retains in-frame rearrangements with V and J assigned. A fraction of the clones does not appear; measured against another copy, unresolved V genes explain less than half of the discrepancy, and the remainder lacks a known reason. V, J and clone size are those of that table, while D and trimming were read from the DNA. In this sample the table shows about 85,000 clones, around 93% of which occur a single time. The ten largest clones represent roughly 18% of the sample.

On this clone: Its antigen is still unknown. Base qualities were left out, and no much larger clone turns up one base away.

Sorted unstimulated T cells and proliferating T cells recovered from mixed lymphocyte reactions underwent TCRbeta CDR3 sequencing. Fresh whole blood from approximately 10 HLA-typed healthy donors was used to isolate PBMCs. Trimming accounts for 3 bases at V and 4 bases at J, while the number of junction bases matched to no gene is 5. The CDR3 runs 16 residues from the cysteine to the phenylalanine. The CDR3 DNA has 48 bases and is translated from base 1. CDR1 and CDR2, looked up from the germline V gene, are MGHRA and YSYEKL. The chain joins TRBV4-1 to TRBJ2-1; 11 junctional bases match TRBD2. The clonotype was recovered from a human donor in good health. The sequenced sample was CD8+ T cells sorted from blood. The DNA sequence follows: TGCGCCAGCAGCCATACACTAGCGGGAGCTTACAATGAGCAGTTCTTC. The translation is CASSHTLAGAYNEQFF.